The entry that follows covers one TCR beta chain sequence. What it binds is unknown. Assay used: immunoSEQ multiplex PCR; TCRdb lists only in-frame clones, some missing. The table has some 93,000 clones, 91% seen once. These data come from a study of graft-versus-host responses after intestinal transplantation. Background on the study: Recipients uniformly received anti-thymocyte globulin induction, followed by tacrolimus and steroids for about three years.

This CDR3 comprises 17 residues. Germline values: CDR1 LNHDA, CDR2 SQIVND (reference sequence). The V gene end was trimmed by 1 base and the J gene end by 6 bases; junction bases not matched to a gene: 10. J is TRBJ2-7 and V is TRBV19; TRBD2 agrees at 12 bases. The clonotype was recovered from a human donor who received an intestinal transplant. The specimen was unstimulated CD8+ T cells sorted from spleen or lymph node cells, collected before intestinal transplant. The CDR3 spells CASSIGTGLAGRVEQYF. CDR3 coding DNA: TGTGCCAGTAGTATAGGAACAGGACTAGCGGGAAGGGTCGAGCAGTACTTC.